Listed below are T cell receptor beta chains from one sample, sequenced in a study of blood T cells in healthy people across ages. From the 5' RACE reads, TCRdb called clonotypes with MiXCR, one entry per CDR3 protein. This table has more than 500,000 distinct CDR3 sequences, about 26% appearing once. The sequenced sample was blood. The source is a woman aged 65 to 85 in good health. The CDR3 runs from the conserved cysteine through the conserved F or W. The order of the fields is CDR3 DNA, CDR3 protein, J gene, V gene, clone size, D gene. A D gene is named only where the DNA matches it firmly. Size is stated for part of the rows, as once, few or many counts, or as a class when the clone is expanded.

TGTGCCAGCAGCCGCGCGATTGGAGCGGTAAAGGGGTACGAGCAGTACTTC | CASSRAIGAVKGYEQYF | TRBJ2-7 | TRBV21-1 | many | NA
TGCGCCAGCAGCCACCTAGCGGGGTATACAGAGACCCAGTACTTC | CASSHLAGYTETQYF | TRBJ2-5 | TRBV4-3 | NA | TRBD2
TGCGCCAGCAGCCAAGATGAGGGACCCCCTGGAAACACCATATATTTT | CASSQDEGPPGNTIYF | TRBJ1-3 | TRBV4-1 | NA | NA
TGCAGTGCTAGTCGTGGGGTGGGGAACCAAGAGACCCAGTACTTC | CSASRGVGNQETQYF | TRBJ2-5 | TRBV20-1 | NA | NA
TGTGCCAGCAACCAGGGGGATAGCAATCAGCCCCAGCATTTT | CASNQGDSNQPQHF | TRBJ1-5 | TRBV12-3/TRBV12-4 | NA | TRBD1
TGTGCCAGCATGGGGTCATCAGAGACCCAGTACTTC | CASMGSSETQYF | TRBJ2-5 | TRBV27 | NA | NA
TGTGCCAGCAGCGATGGACAGGGTTCCCAGTATTTT | CASSDGQGSQYF | TRBJ2-3 | TRBV5-5 | NA | TRBD1
TGTGCCACCAGCAGTCGGGGGTTCCTAGGTGTCGAGACCCAGTACTTC | CATSSRGFLGVETQYF | TRBJ2-5 | TRBV15 | NA | NA
TGTGCCAGCAACGACCGGGGGGTTGAGCAGTTCTTC | CASNDRGVEQFF | TRBJ2-1 | TRBV7-2 | NA | TRBD2
TGTGCCAGCACGGGTCGCATCTTCACCGGGGAGCTGTTTTTT | CASTGRIFTGELFF | TRBJ2-2 | TRBV7-9 | NA | NA
TGTGCCAGCAGGGGGGGGCGGCTCACCGGGGAGCTGTTTTTT | CASRGGRLTGELFF | TRBJ2-2 | TRBV25-1 | NA | NA
TGCAGCGTTGCCAAGTTGGGGGGCCTTGAGCAGTTCTTC | CSVAKLGGLEQFF | TRBJ2-1 | TRBV29-1 | NA | NA
TGTGCCACCAGCAGAGCTCCTCCGGGACTTAGGTCCGGGGAGCTGTTCTTT | CATSRAPPGLRSGELFF | TRBJ2-2 | TRBV15 | NA | NA
TGCGCCAGCAGCTTGTTTTCCGGGGCGAAGAACACTGAAGCTTTCTTT | CASSLFSGAKNTEAFF | TRBJ1-1 | TRBV5-1 | few | NA
TGCGCCAGCAGCCAAGATCACCAGGGGGGTTCGGACACTGAAGCTTTCTTT | CASSQDHQGGSDTEAFF | TRBJ1-1 | TRBV4-1 | NA | TRBD1
TGTGCCACCAGTGATTGGGGGGATGTTAGGGGTGAGCAGTTCTTC | CATSDWGDVRGEQFF | TRBJ2-1 | TRBV24-1 | NA | NA
TGTGCCACCAGCAGAGATGGGAGAAATGGCTACACCTTC | CATSRDGRNGYTF | TRBJ1-2 | TRBV15 | few | NA
TGCGCCAGCAGCTTGTCCTTCGAAGGAGGCTACGCCTTC | CASSLSFEGGYAF | TRBJ1-2 | TRBV5-1 | NA | NA
TGTGCCAGCAGTTGCTCAGCAGGACGCACAGATACGCAGTATTTT | CASSCSAGRTDTQYF | TRBJ2-3 | TRBV6-2/TRBV6-3 | once | NA
TGCGCCAGCAACGAGGGCGCAGCAACTAATGAAAAACTGTTTTTT | CASNEGAATNEKLFF | TRBJ1-4 | TRBV5-1 | many | NA
TGTGCCAGCAGCCACGGGACTAGCGAGGGGACCTACGAGCAGTACTTC | CASSHGTSEGTYEQYF | TRBJ2-7 | TRBV13 | NA | TRBD2
TGCAGTGCTAGAGATTGGCGGACTAACCAACAAGAGACCCAGTACTTC | CSARDWRTNQQETQYF | TRBJ2-5 | TRBV20-1 | NA | NA
TGTGCCACCAGTGATACTACAGGGTACGAGCAGTACTTC | CATSDTTGYEQYF | TRBJ2-7 | TRBV24-1 | NA | NA
TGTGCCAGCAGAATATTGACAGATACGCAGTATTTT | CASRILTDTQYF | TRBJ2-3 | TRBV7-9 | few | NA
TGCACCAGCAGCCAGCGCCCGGAGCTCCAAGAGACCCAGTACTTC | CTSSQRPELQETQYF | TRBJ2-5 | TRBV1 | NA | NA
TGTGCCAGCAGCCCCCTCGGGGAGGGCCGAGAAGCTTTCTTT | CASSPLGEGREAFF | TRBJ1-1 | TRBV3-1 | few | NA
TGTGCCAGCAGCTCCGCAGGGGGCGGTCTCTACAATGAGCAGTTCTTC | CASSSAGGGLYNEQFF | TRBJ2-1 | TRBV7-3 | NA | TRBD1
TGCGCCAGCAGCTGGGACTTTTCCTACGAGCAGTACTTC | CASSWDFSYEQYF | TRBJ2-7 | TRBV5-1 | many | NA
TGCGCCAGCAGCTTAGAGACTAGCGATTACAATAAGCAGTTCTTC | CASSLETSDYNKQFF | TRBJ2-1 | TRBV5-1 | few | TRBD2
TGCGCCAGCAGCTACCCCCTGCGGGGGGAAGAGACCCAGTACTTC | CASSYPLRGEETQYF | TRBJ2-5 | TRBV5-1 | many | TRBD2
TGTGCCAGCAGCGCGGGACAGGCCTCCACTGAAGCTTTCTTT | CASSAGQASTEAFF | TRBJ1-1 | TRBV9 | NA | TRBD1
TGTGCCAGTAGTCGGGCTAGCGGGACAGAGACCCAGTACTTC | CASSRASGTETQYF | TRBJ2-5 | TRBV19 | NA | TRBD2
TGCAGTGCTAGAGATCGAGAGGGGGCGAACACCGGGGAGCTGTTTTTT | CSARDREGANTGELFF | TRBJ2-2 | TRBV20-1 | NA | NA
TGCAGTGCTAGTCGGGGGGAACTTACAGATACGCAGTATTTT | CSASRGELTDTQYF | TRBJ2-3 | TRBV20-1 | NA | TRBD2
TGTGCCAGCAGCCGGGCGGGGGAGGGGACTCTAAATTCACCCCTCCACTTT | CASSRAGEGTLNSPLHF | TRBJ1-6 | TRBV4-2 | few | NA
TGTGCCAGCAGCCAAGACGCCGGGACTTATGGCTACACCTTC | CASSQDAGTYGYTF | TRBJ1-2 | TRBV3-1 | few | NA
TGTGCCAGCAGCCCCCGAAATAGCGTGGTGGATGGTGGCTACACCTTC | CASSPRNSVVDGGYTF | TRBJ1-2 | TRBV7-6 | few | NA
TGCAGTGTTCCCGGACAGGGAGTATCCGGGTACACCTTC | CSVPGQGVSGYTF | TRBJ1-2 | TRBV20-1 | many | TRBD1
TGCAGTGCCCAGGTGGGGATGGTATACGGCGAGCAGTACTTC | CSAQVGMVYGEQYF | TRBJ2-7 | TRBV20-1 | NA | NA
TGCAGCGTTGATGGGGCTAGCGGGGGGATAAACTACAATGAGCAGTTCTTC | CSVDGASGGINYNEQFF | TRBJ2-1 | TRBV29-1 | many | TRBD2
TGCAGTGCTAGAGTAGCAGGGTCCAAGGAGACCCAGTACTTC | CSARVAGSKETQYF | TRBJ2-5 | TRBV20-1 | NA | NA